This record covers a single T cell receptor (beta chain). Its antigen is as yet unknown. The V gene's germline CDR1 is GTSNPN and CDR2 SVGIG (reference sequence). CDR3 size: 15 residues. V lost 4 bases and J 8 bases, leaving 23 bases between the germline ends. Here immunoSEQ multiplex PCR was the method, and the copy in TCRdb shows in-frame clones only, minus some. The repertoire holds about 64,000 clones, with roughly 94% as singletons. This specimen comes from a study of cytomegalovirus exposure and HLA in healthy donors. The overall study: The 90 to 150 validation repertoires used the same platform as the 500 to 700 first-cohort repertoires, a later analysis reported. Study outcomes and limitations: That first-cohort TCR clusters tended to co-occur in the 95 to 150 validation repertoires was found in a later analysis.

The J gene is TRBJ1-2, the V gene TRBV30, with D tentatively TRBD1 (5 bases). Sequenced sample: PBMCs. This TCR was recovered from a young woman in good health and CMV-seropositive. CDR3 coding DNA: TGTGCCTGGACCCTTCTCGACAGATCTCTCGGGGGCTACACCTTC. Translated: CAWTLLDRSLGGYTF.